These T cell receptor beta chains were read from a single sample in a study of T cell repertoires in cytomegalovirus infection. Their antigen targets remain unknown. TCRdb called the reads again in MiXCR, with one record for every CDR3 protein. Of hundreds of thousands of distinct CDR3 sequences detected, 25% to 35% appear once; the ten largest clones hold about a sixth. The specimen comprised cultured PBMCs, sampled from culture after CMV antigen stimulation. The source is a human donor in good health (CMV status not recorded). Some clones in this sample may be carry-over from other donors' samples. Both conserved end residues are part of each CDR3. A D gene is named only where the DNA matches it firmly. Some rows have no size entry. The others give once, few or many, or a class for an expanded clone.

v_gene: TRBV6-2/TRBV6-3; abundance: -; d_gene: -; j_gene: TRBJ2-7; CDR3nt: TGTGCCAGCAGTTACCCGTCCAGGGTGCGCGAGCAGTACTTC; CDR3aa: CASSYPSRVREQYF
v_gene: TRBV7-2; abundance: many; d_gene: TRBD2; j_gene: TRBJ2-2; CDR3nt: TGTGCCAGCAGGCCAGGCGGGAGAGGCACCGGGGAGCTGTTTTTT; CDR3aa: CASRPGGRGTGELFF
v_gene: TRBV20-1; abundance: -; d_gene: TRBD2; j_gene: TRBJ2-3; CDR3nt: TGCAGTGCTAGACCAAAGCCGGGACTAGCGTTTAGCACAGATACGCAGTATTTT; CDR3aa: CSARPKPGLAFSTDTQYF
v_gene: TRBV7-2; abundance: few; d_gene: TRBD2; j_gene: TRBJ2-5; CDR3nt: TGTGCCAGCAGCTTAGGGGTTAGCGGGAACCCCCAAGAGACCCAGTACTTC; CDR3aa: CASSLGVSGNPQETQYF
v_gene: TRBV29-1; abundance: -; d_gene: -; j_gene: TRBJ2-1; CDR3nt: TGCAGCGTTGAAGGAAGACTCTATTTCAATGAGCAGTTCTTC; CDR3aa: CSVEGRLYFNEQFF
v_gene: TRBV24-1; abundance: few; d_gene: TRBD2; j_gene: TRBJ2-7; CDR3nt: TGTGCCACCAGTGACACGGGTGCCGCGGGAGGCTACGAGCAGTACTTC; CDR3aa: CATSDTGAAGGYEQYF
v_gene: TRBV29-1; abundance: -; d_gene: -; j_gene: TRBJ2-7; CDR3nt: TGCAGCGTTCAGGAGGGAATTCAGCAGTACTTC; CDR3aa: CSVQEGIQQYF
v_gene: TRBV7-2; abundance: -; d_gene: -; j_gene: TRBJ2-3; CDR3nt: TGTGCCAGCGAGGTTACAGATACGCAGTATTTT; CDR3aa: CASEVTDTQYF
v_gene: TRBV12-3/TRBV12-4; abundance: -; d_gene: TRBD2; j_gene: TRBJ2-7; CDR3nt: TGTGCCAGCAGTCCCCCGGCGGGAGACGAGCAGTACTTC; CDR3aa: CASSPPAGDEQYF
v_gene: TRBV7-6; abundance: few; d_gene: -; j_gene: TRBJ2-7; CDR3nt: TGTGCCAGCAGCCGTGACAGCTTAGTCTACGAGCAGTACTTC; CDR3aa: CASSRDSLVYEQYF
v_gene: TRBV6-1; abundance: -; d_gene: -; j_gene: TRBJ2-7; CDR3nt: TGTGCCAGCGGGATCGGGACGGACTCCTACGAGCAGTACTTC; CDR3aa: CASGIGTDSYEQYF
v_gene: TRBV7-2; abundance: few; d_gene: -; j_gene: TRBJ2-1; CDR3nt: TGTGCCAGCAGCTTACTAGCGCAGCTGTCCGATGAGCAGTTCTTC; CDR3aa: CASSLLAQLSDEQFF
v_gene: TRBV19; abundance: -; d_gene: -; j_gene: TRBJ2-5; CDR3nt: TGTGCCAGTAGTATAGATGGCTCCAGTGTAGAGACCCAGTACTTC; CDR3aa: CASSIDGSSVETQYF
v_gene: TRBV19; abundance: -; d_gene: -; j_gene: TRBJ1-5; CDR3nt: TGTGCCAGTACCCGGGCCTCAACCGGCAATCAGCCCCAGCATTTT; CDR3aa: CASTRASTGNQPQHF
v_gene: TRBV6-5; abundance: few; d_gene: TRBD1; j_gene: TRBJ1-1; CDR3nt: TGTGCCAGCAGTCGGACCGGGACAGGGGGCACTGAAGCTTTCTTT; CDR3aa: CASSRTGTGGTEAFF
v_gene: TRBV5-4; abundance: once; d_gene: -; j_gene: TRBJ2-2; CDR3nt: TGTGCCAGCAGCTTGGTTGCGGCCGGGGAGCTGTTTTTT; CDR3aa: CASSLVAAGELFF
v_gene: TRBV28; abundance: -; d_gene: TRBD2; j_gene: TRBJ2-1; CDR3nt: TGTGCCAGCAGAACTAGCGGGAGACGGGATGAGCAGTTCTTC; CDR3aa: CASRTSGRRDEQFF
v_gene: TRBV5-4; abundance: -; d_gene: -; j_gene: TRBJ2-3; CDR3nt: TGTGCCAGCGGAGAGGTGGTGAGGTCAGATACGCAGTATTTT; CDR3aa: CASGEVVRSDTQYF
v_gene: TRBV20-1; abundance: -; d_gene: TRBD2; j_gene: TRBJ2-7; CDR3nt: TGCAGCAGTGCATGGACTAGTTCAACCTACGAGCAGTACTTC; CDR3aa: CSSAWTSSTYEQYF
v_gene: TRBV19; abundance: few; d_gene: TRBD1; j_gene: TRBJ1-4; CDR3nt: TGTGCCAGTACCGCGACAGGGGAGGAGGAGAAACTGTTTTTT; CDR3aa: CASTATGEEEKLFF
v_gene: TRBV6-1; abundance: -; d_gene: -; j_gene: TRBJ2-3; CDR3nt: TGTGCCAGCAGCCAAGGGGTCCTCACAGATACGCAGTATTTT; CDR3aa: CASSQGVLTDTQYF
v_gene: TRBV20-1; abundance: -; d_gene: TRBD2; j_gene: TRBJ2-1; CDR3nt: TGCAGTGCTAAACTAGCGGGAGGACCCAATGAGCAGTTCTTC; CDR3aa: CSAKLAGGPNEQFF
v_gene: TRBV11-3; abundance: few; d_gene: -; j_gene: TRBJ2-1; CDR3nt: TGTGCCAGCAGCTTACGGTCCCTAGCATCCTACAATGAGCAGTTCTTC; CDR3aa: CASSLRSLASYNEQFF
v_gene: TRBV28; abundance: few; d_gene: TRBD1; j_gene: TRBJ2-7; CDR3nt: TGTGCCAGCAGTCGGACAGGTACCTACGAGCAGTACTTC; CDR3aa: CASSRTGTYEQYF
v_gene: TRBV10-3; abundance: -; d_gene: TRBD2; j_gene: TRBJ2-7; CDR3nt: TGTGCCACCCAGGAAAGCATAAGCGGGAGTACCGAGCAGTACTTC; CDR3aa: CATQESISGSTEQYF
v_gene: TRBV6-5; abundance: few; d_gene: TRBD1; j_gene: TRBJ2-2; CDR3nt: TGTGCCAGCACCCCATGGACAGGGGTCCACGGGGAGCTGTTTTTT; CDR3aa: CASTPWTGVHGELFF
v_gene: TRBV7-9; abundance: -; d_gene: -; j_gene: TRBJ1-1; CDR3nt: TGTGCCAGCAGCCCGGACGGCAGCGGCGTGAACACTGAAGCTTTCTTT; CDR3aa: CASSPDGSGVNTEAFF
v_gene: TRBV7-2; abundance: few; d_gene: -; j_gene: TRBJ2-1; CDR3nt: TGTGCCAGCAGCTTAAGTTACGGGGAAGACAATGAGCAGTTCTTC; CDR3aa: CASSLSYGEDNEQFF
v_gene: TRBV3-1; abundance: -; d_gene: -; j_gene: TRBJ2-5; CDR3nt: TGTGCCAGCAGCCAAGTCGATAAGGAGACCCAGTACTTC; CDR3aa: CASSQVDKETQYF
v_gene: TRBV5-1; abundance: -; d_gene: -; j_gene: TRBJ1-2; CDR3nt: TGCGCCAGCAGCTCGGAGGGGGTTAATGGCTACACCTTC; CDR3aa: CASSSEGVNGYTF
v_gene: TRBV25-1; abundance: -; d_gene: -; j_gene: TRBJ2-4; CDR3nt: TGTGCCAGCAGTGAGCTAAGTTTAGCCAAAAACATTCAGTACTTC; CDR3aa: CASSELSLAKNIQYF
v_gene: TRBV9; abundance: -; d_gene: -; j_gene: TRBJ1-4; CDR3nt: TGTGCCAGCAGCGGAGCGACCCTAGGGGATGAAAAACTGTTTTTT; CDR3aa: CASSGATLGDEKLFF
v_gene: TRBV12-3/TRBV12-4; abundance: many; d_gene: TRBD1; j_gene: TRBJ1-6; CDR3nt: TGTGCCAGCAGTGGACAGGGATCGGTCAATTCACCCCTCCACTTT; CDR3aa: CASSGQGSVNSPLHF
v_gene: TRBV6-8; abundance: -; d_gene: TRBD1; j_gene: TRBJ1-5; CDR3nt: TGTGCCAGCAGTAACAGGGGAGGGGGTCAGCCCCAGCATTTT; CDR3aa: CASSNRGGGQPQHF
v_gene: TRBV27; abundance: -; d_gene: TRBD1; j_gene: TRBJ2-7; CDR3nt: TGTGCCAGCCGAACACACTCGGCACAGGGGGCCTACGAGCAGTACTTC; CDR3aa: CASRTHSAQGAYEQYF
v_gene: TRBV19; abundance: -; d_gene: -; j_gene: TRBJ1-2; CDR3nt: TGTGCCAGTAGCCAACAGGGTTTAAGCTATGGCTACACCTTC; CDR3aa: CASSQQGLSYGYTF
v_gene: TRBV7-2; abundance: -; d_gene: -; j_gene: TRBJ1-5; CDR3nt: TGTGCCAGCAGTCCTCCCTATAGCAATCAGCCCCAGCATTTT; CDR3aa: CASSPPYSNQPQHF
v_gene: TRBV28; abundance: few; d_gene: -; j_gene: TRBJ1-6; CDR3nt: TGTGCCAGCAGTTCGTTCCAATGGGAGTGGTCACCCCTCCACTTT; CDR3aa: CASSSFQWEWSPLHF
v_gene: TRBV19; abundance: -; d_gene: TRBD2; j_gene: TRBJ2-1; CDR3nt: TGTGCCAGTAGTAATAGGCGGACTAGCGGGCTTTCCTACAATGAGCAGTTCTTC; CDR3aa: CASSNRRTSGLSYNEQFF